This passage covers 14 T cell receptor beta chains from one sample sequenced in a study of CD8 T cells in ankylosing spondylitis (dated by TCRdb to 2017 to 2019). Points the paper makes about the study in general: A TCR beta motif of several highly homologous amino acid variants appeared characteristic of blood from ankylosing spondylitis patients.

The library was prepared using 5' RACE. Sequencing took place on an Illumina HiSeq 2500. TCRdb trimmed the raw reads at Q25, called clones with MiXCR and kept productive beta chains. For every CDR3 protein sequence, its rows merge into one entry that carries the most common genes and DNA. The sample yields 130,000 or so distinct CDR3 sequences; about a sixth were counted once. The top ten clones comprise around a third of the sample. For these TCRs, the target antigens are not known. What was sequenced was blood, either unsorted or a sorted T cell fraction (not recorded which). These receptors all come from a male donor with ankylosing spondylitis.

As regards this clonotype: A single base separates this from a much larger clone, so it may be a read error. The conserved phenylalanine or tryptophan is not found at the CDR3 terminus, so this likely reflects a read error. The chain is built from TRBV20-1 and TRBJ2-7; D assignment may be TRBD1 or TRBD2 (5 bases each). Trimming pared 0 bases from V and 0 bases from J, leaving 15 bases between. The CDR3 has 16 amino acids. Germline CDR1 is DFQATT and CDR2 is SNEGSKA (reference sequence). The CDR3 sequence: CSARDVEGPSSYEQYS. The CDR3 DNA reads as TGCAGTGCTAGAGACGTAGAGGGACCTAGCTCCTACGAGCAGTACTCC.

This clonotype was observed a handful of times. The chain is built from TRBV27 and TRBJ1-5, with 12 positions matching TRBD1. Germline assignment: CDR1 MNHEY and CDR2 SMNVEV (reference sequence). CDR3 length: 15 residues. J was trimmed by 6 bases and V by 5 bases; bases with no gene match: 5. CDR3 sequence: CASSPGTGGLQPQHF. For the CDR3, the DNA is TGTGCCAGCAGTCCCGGGACAGGGGGCCTTCAGCCCCAGCATTTT.

There are a few counts of this clonotype. V usage is TRBV4-1 and J usage is TRBJ2-1; 9 bases are shared with TRBD2. Germline V lookup: CDR1 MGHRA, CDR2 YSYEKL. Unmatched junction bases numbered 12, after V lost 2 bases and J lost 7 bases. The CDR3 length is 17 residues. CDR3 in amino acids: CASSQLGAGLAPNEQFF. DNA for the CDR3: TGCGCCAGCAGCCAATTGGGGGCGGGACTAGCACCGAATGAGCAGTTCTTC.

The genes are TRBV19 and TRBJ1-2; 7 positions match TRBD1. The CDR3 runs 13 residues. Germline V gene data show CDR1 as LNHDA and CDR2 as SQIVND (reference sequence). Losses at the gene ends were 8 bases for V and 4 bases for J; bases not matched to a gene: 7. Here the CDR3 DNA reads TGTGCCAGTCTCGGGACAGCTCCCTATGGCTACACCTTC. Amino acid sequence: CASLGTAPYGYTF.

The chain has TRBV7-6 and TRBJ2-1, with 10 bases aligning to TRBD2. J gave up 8 bases and V 5 bases, and 9 bases lay outside the gene matches. Per germline, CDR1 SGHVS and CDR2 FNYEAQ. The CDR3 totals 15 residues. The CDR3 DNA sequence: TGTGCCAGCAGCCCCAGCGGGAGGGCCGGGGATGAGCAGTTCTTC. This codes for CASSPSGRAGDEQFF. The whole variable domain, remainder taken from reference TRBV7-6 and TRBJ2-1, is GAGVSQSPRYKVTKRGQDVALRCDPISGHVSLYWYRQALGQGPEFLTYFNYEAQQDKSGLPNDRFSAERPEGSISTLTIQRTEQRDSAMYRCASSPSGRAGDEQFFGPGTRLTVL.

This clonotype was observed a handful of times. This chain uses TRBV19 with TRBJ1-2; D is unclear. Trimming removed 7 bases at V and 4 bases at J, with 13 bases between. Germline V CDR1 and CDR2: LNHDA, SQIVND (reference sequence). The CDR3 sequence is 13 residues long. As DNA, the CDR3 is TGTGCCAGTACCCTGGGAGATCTCTATGGCTACACCTTC. Its translation is CASTLGDLYGYTF.

The chain is built from TRBV12-3 or TRBV12-4 and TRBJ2-2, with D tentatively TRBD1 or TRBD2 (5 bases each). The CDR3 runs 15 residues. V lost 4 bases, J lost 1 base, and 10 bases lay in between. CDR3 region: CASSSGDRNTGELFF. The CDR3 bases are TGTGCCAGCAGTTCCGGGGACCGGAACACCGGGGAGCTGTTTTTT.

In this sample, this clonotype turned up once. This chain joins TRBV7-2 and TRBJ2-7, with D maybe TRBD2 (6 bases). V was pared by 5 bases and J by 6 bases, with 11 bases between. CDR3 size: 12 residues. Germline CDR1 and CDR2: SGHTA and FQGNSA. This CDR3 is CASSPSEGEQYF. CDR3 in DNA: TGTGCCAGCAGCCCGTCGGAGGGCGAGCAGTACTTC.

J is TRBJ2-2 and V is TRBV24-1; D possibly corresponds to TRBD2 (5 bases). V lost 4 bases and J lost 3, with 17 bases in between. This CDR3 is 17 amino acids long. Germline V CDR1 and CDR2: KGHDR, SFDVKD. CDR3 bases: TGTGCCACCAGTGAATTGGGCCACCTCGGGGACACCGGGGAGCTGTTTTTT. Translating it yields CATSELGHLGDTGELFF.

This clonotype was observed a few times. This rearrangement joins TRBV9 to TRBJ2-7, with unresolved D. This CDR3 spans 14 amino acids. The V end was cut by 0 bases, the J end by 3 bases, with 10 bases between. CDR1 and CDR2 (germline): SGDLS, YYNGEE. CDR3 in DNA: TGTGCCAGCAGCGTAGAGCTACTATTCTACGAGCAGTACTTC. It specifies CASSVELLFYEQYF. Full variable domain (rest looked up from reference TRBV9 and TRBJ2-7): DSGVTQTPKHLITATGQRVTLRCSPRSGDLSVYWYQQSLDQGLQFLIQYYNGEERAKGNILERFSAQQFPDLHSELNLSSLELGDSALYFCASSVELLFYEQYFGPGTRLTVT.

The chain has TRBV13 and TRBJ2-1, with D unclear. V lost 5 bases, J lost 7 bases, and 6 bases lay in between. Per the germline V gene, CDR1 is PRHDT and CDR2 is FYEKMQ (reference sequence). The CDR3 totals 11 residues. The CDR3 loop reads CASSSRNEQFF. The CDR3 DNA reads as TGTGCCAGCAGCAGCCGGAATGAGCAGTTCTTC.

This clonotype was seen a handful of times. This chain joins TRBV7-9 and TRBJ2-7; 11 bases fit TRBD1. The J segment lost 4 bases and the V segment lost 5 bases, leaving 10 bases of the junction unmatched. This CDR3 has 16 amino acids. The V gene's germline CDR1 is SEHNR and CDR2 FQNEAQ (reference sequence). CDR3 protein: CASSTWTGGGKYEQYF. The CDR3, as DNA: TGTGCCAGCAGCACTTGGACAGGGGGCGGAAAGTACGAGCAGTACTTC. The full variable domain, rest sourced from reference TRBV7-9 and TRBJ2-7, is DTGVSQNPRHKITKRGQNVTFRCDPISEHNRLYWYRQTLGQGPEFLTYFQNEAQLEKSRLLSDRFSAERPKGSFSTLEIQRTEQGDSAMYLCASSTWTGGGKYEQYFGPGTRLTVT.

V gene TRBV30 combines with J gene TRBJ1-5; D is unresolved. Germline V gene sequence: CDR1 GTSNPN, CDR2 SVGIG (reference sequence). V gave up 1 base and J gave up 4 bases, with 8 bases separating them. The CDR3 is made up of 13 amino acids. Written as DNA, the CDR3 is TGTGCCTGGAGTGAAAAGGAAAATCAGCCCCAGCATTTT. Residues: CAWSEKENQPQHF.

This clonotype was observed a few times. The chain's CDR3 is CASSGKSTDLAKNIQYF. CDR3 coding DNA: TGTGCCAGCAGCGGAAAAAGTACGGATCTAGCCAAAAACATTCAGTACTTC. The chain joins TRBV2 to TRBJ2-4; unclear D gene. The length of the CDR3 is 17 residues. Germline CDR1 SNHLY, CDR2 FYNNEI. Trimming left V 6 bases short and J 0 bases short, with 18 bases between.